The 9 T cell receptor beta chains listed next were all sequenced from one sample in a study of blood T cell repertoires in COVID-19. Libraries were prepared by immunoSEQ multiplex PCR; TCRdb keeps only in-frame clonotypes and omits some of them. The sample lists 380,000 or so clones; 89% were seen once. The sample was peripheral blood. The receptors come from a man aged 35 to 55 with acute or convalescent COVID-19.

In DNA form, the CDR3 reads TGTGCCAGCAGTCCGACAGGGCTATCCTACAATGAGCAGTTCTTC. This encodes CASSPTGLSYNEQFF. The rearrangement joins TRBV6-5 to TRBJ2-1, with 7 bases identical to TRBD1. The V segment lost 5 bases and the J segment 1 base; nucleotides outside the gene matches: 5. Germline values: CDR1 MNHEY, CDR2 SVGAGI. This CDR3 comprises 15 residues.

The chain uses TRBV7-2 and TRBJ2-1; a possible D gene is TRBD1 (7 bases). Between the trimmed V and J ends, which lost 3 bases and 6 bases, there was a span of 12 bases. The CDR3 sequence is 14 residues long. CDR1 and CDR2 (germline): SGHTA, FQGNSA. CDR3 loop: CASSFGGGGNEQFF. As DNA, the CDR3 is TGTGCCAGCAGCTTCGGAGGGGGCGGCAATGAGCAGTTCTTC.

This chain connects TRBV5-4 to TRBJ1-2, with D maybe TRBD1 (5 bases). The V end was cut by 4 bases, the J end by 4 bases, with 14 bases between. The CDR3 sequence is 14 residues long. Germline values: CDR1 SGHNT, CDR2 YYREEE (reference sequence). CDR3 residues: CASSPGGTGYGYTF. Here the CDR3 DNA reads TGTGCCAGCAGCCCCGGGGGGACCGGCTATGGCTACACCTTC.

This clone occurred a few times. At one of its ends the junction is not consistent with the germline gene, which may arise from a read error. The J gene is TRBJ2-5, the V gene TRBV9, with TRBD1 identical over 8 bases. Germline loops: CDR1 SGDLS, CDR2 YYNGEE. This CDR3 comprises 15 residues. CDR3 residues: CASSVAGQGEESQYF. The CDR3 DNA sequence: TGTGCCAGCAGCGTAGCTGGACAGGGAGAAGAGAGCCAGTACTTC.

This clone was picked up a small number of times. The rearrangement uses TRBV4-3 and TRBJ2-7; 9 bases agree with TRBD2. The CDR3 is 15 amino acids. Germline loops: CDR1 LGHNA, CDR2 YSLEER. The ends lost 3 bases at V and 4 bases at J; junction bases unmatched: 7. In DNA form, the CDR3 reads TGCGCCAGCAGCCAGTTAGCGGGGGATGGTTACGAGCAGTACTTC. Residues: CASSQLAGDGYEQYF.

The rearrangement joins TRBV6-2 or TRBV6-3 to TRBJ2-7; D may be TRBD1 (5 bases). CDR3 size: 16 residues. The germline CDR1 and CDR2 sequences are MNHEY and SVGEGT. Trimming stripped 2 bases from V and 3 bases from J, with 17 bases between. The CDR3 DNA is TGTGCCAGCAGTTACGTTCCTGGGGCAGGGTTCTACGAGCAGTACTTC. The encoded protein is CASSYVPGAGFYEQYF.

J is TRBJ2-7 and V is TRBV6-5; D perhaps matches TRBD2 (5 bases). Germline V gene data show CDR1 as MNHEY and CDR2 as SVGAGI. With 0 bases removed from V and 2 bases from J, the gap between germline ends came to 11 bases. The CDR3 contains 15 residues. Written as DNA, the CDR3 is TGTGCCAGCAGTTACTCGATTTTCGGGGCCTACGAGCAGTACTTC. This translates into CASSYSIFGAYEQYF.

J is TRBJ1-4 and V is TRBV6-1; a weak D match, TRBD1 (5 bases). The CDR3 extends over 15 amino acids. Germline V CDR1 and CDR2: MNHNS, SASEGT. V was clipped by 3 bases and J by 10 bases, with 18 bases between them. The CDR3 DNA sequence: TGTGCCAGCAGTGACCCCGGGACTGAAGGCGGAAAACTGTTTTTT. Translating it yields CASSDPGTEGGKLFF.

The rearrangement links TRBV7-2 to TRBJ1-3; D ambiguous. Trimming took off 1 base at V and 7 bases at J, with 14 bases between the two ends. The CDR3 runs to 15 residues. The germline CDR1 and CDR2 sequences are SGHTA and FQGNSA. CDR3 coding DNA: TGTGCCAGCAGCTTAGTAGGCGCAGCCAGGAACACCATATATTTT. It yields the protein CASSLVGAARNTIYF.